These 4 T cell receptor beta chains were all obtained from the same sample, sequenced in a study of cytomegalovirus exposure and HLA in healthy donors. It was with 60 Vbeta and 13 Jbeta primers that the PCR ran. Here immunoSEQ multiplex PCR was the method, and the copy in TCRdb shows in-frame clones only, minus some. This table holds some 180,000 clones, over 75% found once. Sequenced sample: PBMCs. The receptors originated from a male donor in good health and CMV-seronegative.

Points on this clone: The identical CDR3 is also encoded by other nucleotide sequences in the sample. V gene TRBV2 combines with J gene TRBJ2-3; 8 bases are a match to TRBD1. CDR3 length: 13 residues. Germline-derived CDR1 and CDR2 are SNHLY and FYNNEI. V gave up 6 bases and J gave up 4 bases; unmatched junction bases: 3. The CDR3 coding sequence is TGTGCCAGCAGGGACAGGGTAGCAGATACGCAGTATTTT. Translated, it gives CASRDRVADTQYF.

This rearrangement joins TRBV7-2 to TRBJ2-5, with TRBD2 identical over 9 bases. The CDR3 loop spans 16 amino acids. The V segment lost 2 bases and the J segment 0 bases; nucleotides outside the gene matches: 4. CDR1 is SGHTA and CDR2 is FQGNSA in the germline V gene. In nucleotides, the CDR3 is TGTGCCAGCAGCTTAAGTAGCGGGGGAAACCAAGAGACCCAGTACTTC. It specifies CASSLSSGGNQETQYF.

V usage is TRBV11-2 and J usage is TRBJ1-6; TRBD1 is a possible D gene (5 bases). This CDR3 has 16 amino acids. The V end was cut by 2 bases, the J end by 0 bases, with 8 bases between. CDR1 and CDR2 from the germline V gene are SGHAT and FQNNGV. The CDR3 region is CASSLRGSSYNSPLHF. The CDR3 nucleotides are TGTGCCAGCAGCTTACGGGGGAGCTCCTATAATTCACCCCTCCACTTT.

The chain combines TRBV7-9 with TRBJ1-3; no definite D call. This CDR3 is built from 13 residues. The germline V gene encodes CDR1 SEHNR and CDR2 FQNEAQ (reference sequence). V lost 7 bases to trimming and J lost 2 bases, with 9 bases between them. The CDR3 nucleotides read TGTGCCAGCAAAATTTCAGCTGGAAACACCATATATTTT. It encodes CASKISAGNTIYF.